The T cell receptor beta chain described here comes from a study of blood T cell repertoires in COVID-19. Across the study: COVID-19 samples, acute and convalescent, were from the United States, Italy and Spain. PBMCs, B-cell-depleted T cells, or T cells were the source of the cDNA or gDNA that made up the material.

V gave up 5 bases and J gave up 4 bases; unmatched junction bases: 4. The CDR3 is made up of 13 amino acids. Germline loops: CDR1 MGHDK, CDR2 SYGVNS. Per the original data handling: The authors estimated nucleated cell counts from reference gene primer amplification. TCRdb's copy holds only in-frame clones and misses some; the assay was immunoSEQ multiplex PCR. V, J and clone size are taken as reported in that table, and D and trimming were inferred from the DNA itself. Of roughly 54,000 clones in the sample, about 91% are singletons; the top ten hold around 7%. Sequencing was done on a sample of peripheral blood. The chain uses TRBV25-1 and TRBJ1-2; TRBD1 agrees at 7 bases. This clonotype was sampled from a woman between 55 and 75 years old with active or convalescent COVID-19. The CDR3 DNA follows: TGTGCCAGCAGTCTCAGACAGGGCTATGGCTACACCTTC. Translating gives CASSLRQGYGYTF.